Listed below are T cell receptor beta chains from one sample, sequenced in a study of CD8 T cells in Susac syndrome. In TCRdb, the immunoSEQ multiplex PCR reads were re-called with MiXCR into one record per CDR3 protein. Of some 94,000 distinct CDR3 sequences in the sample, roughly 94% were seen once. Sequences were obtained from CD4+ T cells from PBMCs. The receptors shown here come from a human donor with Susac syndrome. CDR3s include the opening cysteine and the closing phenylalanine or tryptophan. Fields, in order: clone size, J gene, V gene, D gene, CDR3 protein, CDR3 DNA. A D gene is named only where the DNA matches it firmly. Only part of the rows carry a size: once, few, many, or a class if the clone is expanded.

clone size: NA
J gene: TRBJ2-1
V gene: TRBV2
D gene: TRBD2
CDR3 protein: CASSALRGGLNEQFF
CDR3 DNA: TGTGCCAGCAGTGCCCTCCGCGGGGGGCTCAATGAGCAGTTCTTC

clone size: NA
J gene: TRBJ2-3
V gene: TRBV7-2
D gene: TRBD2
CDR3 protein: CASSGYSGGEDTQYF
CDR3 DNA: TGTGCCAGCAGCGGCTATAGCGGGGGGGAAGATACGCAGTATTTT

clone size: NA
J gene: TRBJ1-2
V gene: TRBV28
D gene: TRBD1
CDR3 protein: CASIPPTGIGYTF
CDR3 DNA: TGTGCCAGCATCCCTCCGACAGGGATTGGCTACACCTTC

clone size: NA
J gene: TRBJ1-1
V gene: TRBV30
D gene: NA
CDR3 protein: CAWREGWTEAFF
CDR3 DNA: TGTGCCTGGAGAGAGGGTTGGACTGAAGCTTTCTTT

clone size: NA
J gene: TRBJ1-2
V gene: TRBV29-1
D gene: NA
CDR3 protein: CSVEDEGHLNYGYTF
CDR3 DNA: TGCAGCGTTGAAGATGAGGGACATCTTAACTATGGCTACACCTTC

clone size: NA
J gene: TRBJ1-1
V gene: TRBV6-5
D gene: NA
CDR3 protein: CASSLNGGGTEAFF
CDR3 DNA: TGTGCCAGCAGTCTAAATGGGGGGGGCACTGAAGCTTTCTTT

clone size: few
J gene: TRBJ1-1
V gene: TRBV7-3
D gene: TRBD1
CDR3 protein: CASSFGTGFTEAFF
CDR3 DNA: TGTGCCAGCAGCTTCGGGACAGGGTTCACTGAAGCTTTCTTT

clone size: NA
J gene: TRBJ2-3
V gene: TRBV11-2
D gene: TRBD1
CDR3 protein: CASSTGGDREKDF
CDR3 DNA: TGTGCCAGCAGCACAGGAGGGGACAGGGAGAAGGATTTT

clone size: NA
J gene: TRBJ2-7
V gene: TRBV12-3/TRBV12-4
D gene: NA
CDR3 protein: CASNLEGVRYEQYF
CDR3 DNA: TGTGCCAGCAACCTCGAGGGAGTCCGCTACGAGCAGTACTTC

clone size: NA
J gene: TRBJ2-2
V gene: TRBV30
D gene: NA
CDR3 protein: CAWSALTSTGELFF
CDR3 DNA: TGTGCCTGGAGTGCCCTTACTAGCACCGGGGAGCTGTTTTTT

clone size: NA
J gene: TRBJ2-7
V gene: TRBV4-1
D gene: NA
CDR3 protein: CASSHDTSSYEQYF
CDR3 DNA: TGCGCCAGCAGCCACGACACGAGCTCCTACGAGCAGTACTTC

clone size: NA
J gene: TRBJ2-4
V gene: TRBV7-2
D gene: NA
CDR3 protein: CASSSPGAGAKNIQYF
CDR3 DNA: TGTGCCAGCAGCTCCCCCGGGGCCGGGGCCAAAAACATTCAGTACTTC

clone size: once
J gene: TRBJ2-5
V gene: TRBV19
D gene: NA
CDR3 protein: CASSIIRGGAQETQYF
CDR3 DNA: TGTGCCAGTAGTATAATCAGAGGGGGGGCACAAGAGACCCAGTACTTC

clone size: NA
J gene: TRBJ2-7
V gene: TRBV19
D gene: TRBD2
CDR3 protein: CASSITHGTIRTYEQYF
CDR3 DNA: TGTGCCAGTAGTATCACCCATGGGACTATCCGAACCTACGAGCAGTACTTC

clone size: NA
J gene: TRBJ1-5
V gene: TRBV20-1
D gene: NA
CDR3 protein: CSASRVGNQPQHF
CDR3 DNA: TGCAGTGCTAGCAGGGTAGGCAATCAGCCCCAGCATTTT

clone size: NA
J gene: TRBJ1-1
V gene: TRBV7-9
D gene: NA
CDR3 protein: CASSRDWGAFF
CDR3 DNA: TGTGCCAGCAGCAGGGACTGGGGAGCTTTCTTT

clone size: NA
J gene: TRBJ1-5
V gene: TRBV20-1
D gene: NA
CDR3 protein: CSAEQGLDQPQHF
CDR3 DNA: TGCAGTGCTGAACAGGGTTTGGATCAGCCCCAGCATTTT

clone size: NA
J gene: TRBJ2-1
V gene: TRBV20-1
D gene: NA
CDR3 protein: CSAISRGTLYNEQFF
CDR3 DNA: TGCAGTGCTATCTCCAGGGGGACTCTCTACAATGAGCAGTTCTTC

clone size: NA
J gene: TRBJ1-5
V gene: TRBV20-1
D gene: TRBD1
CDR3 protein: CSAREGQGAQQPQHF
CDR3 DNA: TGCAGTGCTAGAGAGGGACAGGGGGCGCAGCAGCCCCAGCATTTT

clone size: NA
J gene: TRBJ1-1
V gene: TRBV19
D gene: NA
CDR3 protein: CASHRATEAFF
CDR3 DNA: TGTGCCAGTCACAGGGCGACTGAAGCTTTCTTT

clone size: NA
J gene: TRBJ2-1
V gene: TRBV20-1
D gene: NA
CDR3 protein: CSARGILDSNEQFF
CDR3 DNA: TGCAGTGCTAGAGGTATTCTAGATTCCAATGAGCAGTTCTTC

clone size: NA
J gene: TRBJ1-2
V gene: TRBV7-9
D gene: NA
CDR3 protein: CASSAISRGYGYTF
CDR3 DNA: TGTGCCAGCAGCGCCATTAGCCGGGGATATGGCTACACCTTC

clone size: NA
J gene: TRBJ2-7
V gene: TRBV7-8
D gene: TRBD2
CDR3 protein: CASSLDRLAGVEQYF
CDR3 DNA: TGTGCCAGCAGCTTAGACAGGCTAGCGGGGGTCGAGCAGTACTTC

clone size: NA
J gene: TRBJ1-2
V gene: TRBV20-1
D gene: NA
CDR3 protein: CSVPTRYYGYTF
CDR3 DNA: TGCAGTGTACCGACTAGATACTATGGCTACACCTTC

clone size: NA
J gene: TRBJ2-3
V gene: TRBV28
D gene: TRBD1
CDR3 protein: CALGQGSTDTQYF
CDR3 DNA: TGTGCCCTCGGACAGGGTTCCACAGATACGCAGTATTTT

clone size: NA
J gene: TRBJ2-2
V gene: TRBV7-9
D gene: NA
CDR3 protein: CASSLAWGSMNTGELFF
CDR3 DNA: TGTGCCAGCAGCTTAGCCTGGGGTAGCATGAACACCGGGGAGCTGTTTTTT

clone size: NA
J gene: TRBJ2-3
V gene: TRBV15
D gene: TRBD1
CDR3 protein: CATKPGTGHTDTQYF
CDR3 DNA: TGTGCCACCAAACCCGGGACAGGACACACAGATACGCAGTATTTT

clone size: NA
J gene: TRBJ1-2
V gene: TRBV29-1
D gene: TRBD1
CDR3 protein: CSVGQGYGYTF
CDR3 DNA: TGCAGCGTTGGACAGGGCTATGGCTACACCTTC

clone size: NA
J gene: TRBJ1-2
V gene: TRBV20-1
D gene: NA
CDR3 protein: CSAPWTLGGYTF
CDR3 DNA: TGCAGTGCCCCCTGGACCCTGGGGGGCTACACCTTC

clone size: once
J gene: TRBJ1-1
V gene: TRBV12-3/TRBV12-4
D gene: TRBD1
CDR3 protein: CASRTGNTEAFF
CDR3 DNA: TGTGCCAGTCGGACAGGGAACACTGAAGCTTTCTTT

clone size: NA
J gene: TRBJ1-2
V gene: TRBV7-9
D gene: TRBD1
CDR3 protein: CASSVPGQEDTF
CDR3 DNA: TGTGCCAGCAGCGTTCCGGGACAGGAAGACACCTTC

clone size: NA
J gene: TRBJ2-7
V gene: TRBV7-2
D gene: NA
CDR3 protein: CASSSGTYSYEQYF
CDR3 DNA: TGTGCCAGCAGCTCCGGGACTTACTCCTACGAGCAGTACTTC

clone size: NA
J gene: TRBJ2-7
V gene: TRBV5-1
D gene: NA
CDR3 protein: CASSLVGPTDEQYF
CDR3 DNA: TGCGCCAGCAGCTTGGTAGGGCCCACCGACGAGCAGTACTTC

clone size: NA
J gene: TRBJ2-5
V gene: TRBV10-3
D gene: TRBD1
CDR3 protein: CAISDSGQGGETQYF
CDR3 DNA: TGTGCCATCAGCGACTCGGGACAGGGAGGCGAGACCCAGTACTTC

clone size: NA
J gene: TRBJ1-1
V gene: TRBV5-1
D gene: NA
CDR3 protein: CASSSGYEAFF
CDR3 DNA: TGCGCCAGCAGCTCCGGATATGAAGCTTTCTTT

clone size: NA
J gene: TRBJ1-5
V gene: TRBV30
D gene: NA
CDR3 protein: CAWSVDQKQPQHF
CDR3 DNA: TGTGCCTGGAGTGTTGATCAAAAACAGCCCCAGCATTTT

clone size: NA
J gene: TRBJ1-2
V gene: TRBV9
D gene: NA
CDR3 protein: CASSGTDGYGYTF
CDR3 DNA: TGTGCCAGCAGCGGGACAGACGGCTATGGCTACACCTTC

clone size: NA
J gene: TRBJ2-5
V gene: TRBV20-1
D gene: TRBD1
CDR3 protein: CSYRGQETQYF
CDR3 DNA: TGCAGTTACAGGGGGCAAGAGACCCAGTACTTC

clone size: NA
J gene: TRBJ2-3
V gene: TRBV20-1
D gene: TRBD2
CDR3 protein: CSARTGLAEQDTQYF
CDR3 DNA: TGCAGTGCTAGAACGGGACTAGCGGAACAAGATACGCAGTATTTT

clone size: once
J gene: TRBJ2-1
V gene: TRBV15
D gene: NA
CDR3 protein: CATSSGTGSYNEQFF
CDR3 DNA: TGTGCCACCAGCTCCGGGACGGGAAGCTACAATGAGCAGTTCTTC

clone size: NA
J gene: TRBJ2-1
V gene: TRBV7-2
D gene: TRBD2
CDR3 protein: CASSLSSGGAPNEQFF
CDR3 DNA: TGTGCCAGCAGCTTGTCTAGCGGGGGGGCCCCAAATGAGCAGTTCTTC

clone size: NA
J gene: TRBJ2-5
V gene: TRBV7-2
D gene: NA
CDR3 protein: CASSYSRVTETQYF
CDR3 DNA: TGTGCCAGCAGCTATTCCAGGGTAACAGAGACCCAGTACTTC

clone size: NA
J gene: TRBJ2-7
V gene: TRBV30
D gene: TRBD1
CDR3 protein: CAWSGGQGVNEQYF
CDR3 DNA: TGTGCCTGGAGTGGAGGACAGGGGGTCAACGAGCAGTACTTC

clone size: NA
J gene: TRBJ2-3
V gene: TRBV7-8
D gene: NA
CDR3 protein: CASSPQYGPEDTQYF
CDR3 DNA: TGTGCCAGCAGCCCCCAATACGGGCCAGAAGATACGCAGTATTTT

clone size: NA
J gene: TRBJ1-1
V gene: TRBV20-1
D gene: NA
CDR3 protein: CSADRYTEAFF
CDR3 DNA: TGCAGTGCTGACAGGTACACTGAAGCTTTCTTT

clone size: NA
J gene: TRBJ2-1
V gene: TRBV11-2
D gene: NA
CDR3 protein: CASSLGAGNYNEQFF
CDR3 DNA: TGTGCCAGCAGCCTCGGCGCAGGGAACTACAATGAGCAGTTCTTC

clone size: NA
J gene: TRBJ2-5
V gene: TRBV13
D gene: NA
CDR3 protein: CASSVNQGSGETQYF
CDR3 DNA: TGTGCCAGCAGCGTAAATCAGGGGAGCGGAGAGACCCAGTACTTC

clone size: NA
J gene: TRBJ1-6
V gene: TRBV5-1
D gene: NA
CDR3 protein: CASSAEWNSPLHF
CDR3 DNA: TGCGCCAGCAGCGCTGAGTGGAATTCACCCCTCCACTTT

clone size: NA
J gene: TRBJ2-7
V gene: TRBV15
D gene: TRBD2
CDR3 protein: CATSRAGGLGYEQYF
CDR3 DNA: TGTGCCACCAGCAGAGCGGGCGGACTAGGTTACGAGCAGTACTTC

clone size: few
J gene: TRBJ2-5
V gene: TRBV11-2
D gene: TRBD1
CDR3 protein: CASSLDREETQYF
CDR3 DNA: TGTGCCAGCAGCTTGGACAGGGAAGAGACCCAGTACTTC

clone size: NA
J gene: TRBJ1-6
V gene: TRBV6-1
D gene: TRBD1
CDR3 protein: CASSRPTGGGSPLHF
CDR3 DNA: TGTGCCAGCAGCCGACCCACAGGGGGTGGTTCACCCCTCCACTTT

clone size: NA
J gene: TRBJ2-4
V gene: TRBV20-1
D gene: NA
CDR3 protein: CSAGSVAKNIQYF
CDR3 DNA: TGCAGTGCCGGATCCGTCGCCAAAAACATTCAGTACTTC

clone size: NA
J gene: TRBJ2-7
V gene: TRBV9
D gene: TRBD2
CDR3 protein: CASASGTSENYEQYF
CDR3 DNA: TGTGCCAGCGCCTCCGGGACTAGCGAGAACTACGAGCAGTACTTC

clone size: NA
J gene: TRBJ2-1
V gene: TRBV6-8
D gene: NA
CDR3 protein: CASSYLGHLSSYNEQFF
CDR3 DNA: TGTGCCAGCAGTTACCTGGGACACCTGAGCTCCTACAATGAGCAGTTCTTC